What follows is one T cell receptor beta chain and its context. The length of the CDR3 is 13 residues. V was cut by 4 bases and J by 10 bases, with 14 bases left in between. Per germline, CDR1 LNHDA and CDR2 SQIVND (reference sequence). These data belong to a study of T cell responses to AZD1222 COVID-19 vaccine. The assay was immunoSEQ multiplex PCR, and TCRdb's table has in-frame clones only and misses some. The sample has approximately 130,000 clones; roughly 93% are singletons. The source material was peripheral blood, sampled on day 0 of AZD1222 vaccination. This TCR was sampled from an adult in good health. The V gene is TRBV19, the J gene TRBJ2-1; maybe TRBD1 (6 bases). The CDR3 coding sequence is TGTGCCAGTAGTACTTTACTACAGGGAGAGCAGTTCTTC. This sequence encodes CASSTLLQGEQFF.